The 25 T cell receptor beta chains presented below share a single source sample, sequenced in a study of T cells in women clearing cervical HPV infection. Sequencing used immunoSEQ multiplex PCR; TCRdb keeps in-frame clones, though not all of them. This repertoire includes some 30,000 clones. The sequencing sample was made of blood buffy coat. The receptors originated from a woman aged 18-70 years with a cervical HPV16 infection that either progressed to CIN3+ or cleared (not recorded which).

CDR3 protein: CASSMTSGGYEQYF. The sequenced part of the CDR3 DNA is TGTGCCAGCAGTATGACTAGCGGGGGCTACGAG. This rearrangement joins TRBV6-2 or TRBV6-3 to TRBJ2-7, with 12 bases lining up with TRBD2. With the read ending 3 residues before the CDR3 end, the germline J gene is used to fill in that end. From germline, CDR1 is MNHEY and CDR2 SVGEGT. The CDR3 loop spans 14 amino acids. With V trimmed by 5 bases and J by 3 bases, 2 bases remained unmatched.

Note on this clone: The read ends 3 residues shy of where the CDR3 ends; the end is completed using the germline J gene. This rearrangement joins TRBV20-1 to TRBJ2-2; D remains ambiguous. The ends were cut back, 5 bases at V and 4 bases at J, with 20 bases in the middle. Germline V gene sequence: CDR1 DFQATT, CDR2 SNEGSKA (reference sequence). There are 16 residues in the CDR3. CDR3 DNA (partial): TGCAGTGCTCAGGCCGGCTCTGAGCTACGCACCGGGGAG. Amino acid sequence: CSAQAGSELRTGE. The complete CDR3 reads CSAQAGSELRTGELFF.

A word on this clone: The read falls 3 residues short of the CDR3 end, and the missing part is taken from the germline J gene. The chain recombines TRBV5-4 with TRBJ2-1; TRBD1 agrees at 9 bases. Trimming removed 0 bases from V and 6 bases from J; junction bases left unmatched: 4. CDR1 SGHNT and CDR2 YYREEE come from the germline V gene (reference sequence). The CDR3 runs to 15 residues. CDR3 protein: CASSLVVTGGNEQFF. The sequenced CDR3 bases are TGTGCCAGCAGCTTGGTGGTGACAGGGGGCAATGAG.

CDR3 amino acids: CSAAGQETQYF. Partial CDR3 DNA: TGCAGTGCTGCGGGCCAAGAGACC. The chain joins TRBV20-1 to TRBJ2-5; the D gene is possibly TRBD2 (5 bases). The missing CDR3 end, 3 residues past where the read stops, is filled in from the germline J gene. This CDR3 comprises 11 residues. Germline V gene data show CDR1 as DFQATT and CDR2 as SNEGSKA (reference sequence). V lost 5 bases, J lost 1 base, and 5 bases lay in between.

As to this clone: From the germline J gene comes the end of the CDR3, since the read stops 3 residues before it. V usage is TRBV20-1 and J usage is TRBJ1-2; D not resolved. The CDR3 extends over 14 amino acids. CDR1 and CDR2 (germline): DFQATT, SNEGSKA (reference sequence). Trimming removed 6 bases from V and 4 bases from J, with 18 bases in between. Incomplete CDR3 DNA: TGCAGTGCCATAAGTCAGGCAGCGGTCTATGGC. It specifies CSAISQAAVYG. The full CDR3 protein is CSAISQAAVYGYTF.

CDR3 protein: CASSLSRTNEQYF. The DNA read from the CDR3 is TGTGCCAGCAGTTTATCGAGGACAAACGAG. This chain joins TRBV27 and TRBJ2-7; TRBD1 is a possible D gene (5 bases). The CDR3 goes on 3 residues after the read ends, and that part is filled in from the germline J gene. CDR1 is MNHEY, CDR2 SMNVEV, per germline (reference sequence). The CDR3 runs to 13 residues. Between the trimmed V and J ends, which lost 0 bases and 5 bases, there was a span of 8 bases.

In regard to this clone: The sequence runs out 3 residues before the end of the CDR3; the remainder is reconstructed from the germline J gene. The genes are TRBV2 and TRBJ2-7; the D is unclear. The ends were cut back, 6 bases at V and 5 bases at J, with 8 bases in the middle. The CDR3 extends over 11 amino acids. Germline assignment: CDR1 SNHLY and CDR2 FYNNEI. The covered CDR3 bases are TGTGCCAGCAGGCAGGTGAACGAG. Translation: CASRQVNE. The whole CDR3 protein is CASRQVNEQYF.

The CDR3 reads CASSAGSLDTQYF. The CDR3 DNA, read in part, is TGCGCCAGCAGCGCAGGTTCTCTGGATACG. The chain employs TRBV5-1 and TRBJ2-3; no clear D gene. The read falls 3 residues short of the CDR3 end, and the missing part is taken from the germline J gene. The CDR3 spans 13 residues. Germline V CDR1 and CDR2: SGHRS, YFSETQ. The ends were cut back, 4 bases at V and 6 bases at J, with 12 bases in the middle.

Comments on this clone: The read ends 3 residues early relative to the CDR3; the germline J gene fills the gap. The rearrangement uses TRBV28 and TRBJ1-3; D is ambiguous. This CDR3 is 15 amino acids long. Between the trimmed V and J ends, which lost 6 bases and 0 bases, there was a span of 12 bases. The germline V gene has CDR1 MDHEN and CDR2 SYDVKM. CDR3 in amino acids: CASRPGGLSGNTIYF. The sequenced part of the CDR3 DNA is TGTGCCAGCAGACCCGGAGGACTCTCTGGAAACACC.

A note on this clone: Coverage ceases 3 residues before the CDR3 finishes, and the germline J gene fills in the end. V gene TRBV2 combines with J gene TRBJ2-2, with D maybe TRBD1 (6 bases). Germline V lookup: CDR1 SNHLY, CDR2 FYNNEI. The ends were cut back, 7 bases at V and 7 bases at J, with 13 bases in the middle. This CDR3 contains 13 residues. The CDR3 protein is CASTEGVGGELFF. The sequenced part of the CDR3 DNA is TGTGCCAGCACAGAGGGGGTCGGCGGGGAG.

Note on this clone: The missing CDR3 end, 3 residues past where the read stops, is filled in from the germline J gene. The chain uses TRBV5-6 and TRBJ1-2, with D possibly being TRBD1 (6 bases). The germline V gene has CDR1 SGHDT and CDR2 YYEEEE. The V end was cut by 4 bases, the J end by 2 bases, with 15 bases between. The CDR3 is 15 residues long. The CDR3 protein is CASSPTRGTNYGYTF. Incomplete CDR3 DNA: TGTGCCAGCAGCCCAACAAGGGGGACAAACTATGGC.

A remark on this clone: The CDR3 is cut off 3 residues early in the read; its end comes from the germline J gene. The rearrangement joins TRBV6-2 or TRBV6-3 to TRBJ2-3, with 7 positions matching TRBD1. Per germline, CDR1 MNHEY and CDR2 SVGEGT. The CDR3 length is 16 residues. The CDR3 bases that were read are TGTGCCAGCAGTTACTCGGGGACAGCCTTTAATCAGCCG. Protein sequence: CASSYSGTAFNQP. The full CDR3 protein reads CASSYSGTAFNQPQYF.

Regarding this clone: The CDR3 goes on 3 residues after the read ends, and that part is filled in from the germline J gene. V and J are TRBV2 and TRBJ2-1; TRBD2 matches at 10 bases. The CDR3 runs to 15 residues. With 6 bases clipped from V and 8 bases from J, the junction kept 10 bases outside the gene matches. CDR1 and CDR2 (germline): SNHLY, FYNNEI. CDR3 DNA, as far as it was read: TGTGCCAGCAGCCCCGGGACTAGCGTGGCTGATGAG. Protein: CASSPGTSVADE. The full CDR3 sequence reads CASSPGTSVADEQFF.

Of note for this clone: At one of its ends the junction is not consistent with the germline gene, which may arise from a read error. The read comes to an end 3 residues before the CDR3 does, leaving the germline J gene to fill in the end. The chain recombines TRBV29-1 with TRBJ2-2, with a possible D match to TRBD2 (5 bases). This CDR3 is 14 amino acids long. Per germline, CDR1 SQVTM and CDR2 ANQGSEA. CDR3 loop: CSAEKYEGGEKLFF. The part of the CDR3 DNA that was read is TGCAGCGCTGAAAAATATGAGGGTGGAGAAAAG.

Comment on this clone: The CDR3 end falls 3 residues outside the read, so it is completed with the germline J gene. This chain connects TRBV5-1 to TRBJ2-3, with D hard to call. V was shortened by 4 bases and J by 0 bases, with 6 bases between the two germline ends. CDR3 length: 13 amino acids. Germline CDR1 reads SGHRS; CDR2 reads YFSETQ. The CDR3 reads CASSSSSTDTQYF. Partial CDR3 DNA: TGCGCCAGCAGCAGCTCCAGCACAGATACG. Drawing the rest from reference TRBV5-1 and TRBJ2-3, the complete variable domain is KAGVTQTPRYLIKTRGQQVTLSCSPISGHRSVSWYQQTPGQGLQFLFEYFSETQRNKGNFPGRFSGRQFSNSRSEMNVSTLELGDSALYLCASSSSSTDTQYFGPGTRLTVL.

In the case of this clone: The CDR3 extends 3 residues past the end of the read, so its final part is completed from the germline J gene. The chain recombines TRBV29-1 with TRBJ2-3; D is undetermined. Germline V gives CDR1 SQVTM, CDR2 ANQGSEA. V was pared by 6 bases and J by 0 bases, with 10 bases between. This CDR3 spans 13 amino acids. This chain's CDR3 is CSVVTRSTDTQYF. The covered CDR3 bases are TGCAGCGTCGTTACCCGGAGCACAGATACG.

CDR3 sequence: CASNPPGNTGELFF. The covered CDR3 bases are TGTGCCAGCAATCCCCCGGGGAACACCGGGGAG. V gene TRBV2 combines with J gene TRBJ2-2; no clear D gene. The CDR3 end is not reached by the read, which stops 3 residues before it; the germline J gene fills it in. The V gene's germline CDR1 is SNHLY and CDR2 FYNNEI. Trimming removed 7 bases at V and 1 base at J, with 10 bases between. The CDR3 is 14 amino acids.

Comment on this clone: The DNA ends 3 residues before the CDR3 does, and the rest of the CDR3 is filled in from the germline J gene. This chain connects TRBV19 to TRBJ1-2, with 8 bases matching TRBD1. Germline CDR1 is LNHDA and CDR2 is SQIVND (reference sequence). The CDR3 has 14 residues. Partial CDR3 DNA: TGTGCCAGTAGTATTTTTGGACAGGGAACGGGC. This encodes CASSIFGQGTG. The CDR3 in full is CASSIFGQGTGYTF.

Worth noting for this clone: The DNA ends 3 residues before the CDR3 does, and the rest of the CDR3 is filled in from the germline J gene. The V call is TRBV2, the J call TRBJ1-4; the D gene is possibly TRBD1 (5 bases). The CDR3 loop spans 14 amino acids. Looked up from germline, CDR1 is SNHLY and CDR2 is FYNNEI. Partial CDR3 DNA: TGTGCCAGCAGTGTACCAAAAGGGGCCAACGTA. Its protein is CASSVPKGANV. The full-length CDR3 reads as CASSVPKGANVLFF.

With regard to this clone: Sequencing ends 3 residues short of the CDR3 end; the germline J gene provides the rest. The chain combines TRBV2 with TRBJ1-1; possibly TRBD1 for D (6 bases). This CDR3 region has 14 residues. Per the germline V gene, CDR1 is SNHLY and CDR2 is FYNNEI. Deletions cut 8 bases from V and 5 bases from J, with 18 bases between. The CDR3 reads CASWTGQLVTEAFF. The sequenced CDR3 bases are TGTGCCAGCTGGACCGGACAGCTGGTTACTGAA.

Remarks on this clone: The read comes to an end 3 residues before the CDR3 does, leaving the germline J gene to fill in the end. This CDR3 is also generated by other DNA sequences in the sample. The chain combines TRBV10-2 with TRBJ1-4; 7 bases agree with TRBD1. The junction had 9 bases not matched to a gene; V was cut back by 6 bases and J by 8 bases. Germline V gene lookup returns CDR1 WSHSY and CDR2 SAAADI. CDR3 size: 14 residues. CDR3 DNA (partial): TGCGCCAGCAGCCACAGGGGACGTAGGGAAAAA. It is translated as CASSHRGRREK. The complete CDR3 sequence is CASSHRGRREKLFF.

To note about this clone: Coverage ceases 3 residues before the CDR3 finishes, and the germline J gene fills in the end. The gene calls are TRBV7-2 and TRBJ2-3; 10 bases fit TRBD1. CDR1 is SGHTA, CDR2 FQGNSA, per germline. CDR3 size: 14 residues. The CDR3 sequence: CASSPRTGGQPQYF. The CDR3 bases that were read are TGTGCCAGCAGCCCAAGGACAGGGGGACAGCCG.

The part of the CDR3 DNA that was read is TGCGCCAGCAGCTTGGACAGGGTGAACACTGAA. Amino acid sequence: CASSLDRVNTE. The complete CDR3 protein is CASSLDRVNTEAFF. The chain is built from TRBV5-1 and TRBJ1-1; TRBD1 might be the D (6 bases). The CDR3 extends 3 residues past the end of the read, so its final part is completed from the germline J gene. CDR1 and CDR2 from the germline V gene are SGHRS and YFSETQ. Trimming took off 0 bases at V and 0 bases at J, with 6 bases between the two ends. This CDR3 comprises 14 residues. The full variable domain, its missing parts supplied by reference TRBV5-1 and TRBJ1-1, is KAGVTQTPRYLIKTRGQQVTLSCSPISGHRSVSWYQQTPGQGLQFLFEYFSETQRNKGNFPGRFSGRQFSNSRSEMNVSTLELGDSALYLCASSLDRVNTEAFFGQGTRLTVV.

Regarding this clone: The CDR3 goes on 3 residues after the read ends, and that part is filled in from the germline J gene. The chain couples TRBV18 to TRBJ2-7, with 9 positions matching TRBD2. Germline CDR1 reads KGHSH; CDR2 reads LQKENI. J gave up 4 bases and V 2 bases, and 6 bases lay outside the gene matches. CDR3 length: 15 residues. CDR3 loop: CASSPSREGRYEQYF. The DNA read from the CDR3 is TGTGCCAGCTCACCATCGCGGGAGGGCCGGTACGAG.

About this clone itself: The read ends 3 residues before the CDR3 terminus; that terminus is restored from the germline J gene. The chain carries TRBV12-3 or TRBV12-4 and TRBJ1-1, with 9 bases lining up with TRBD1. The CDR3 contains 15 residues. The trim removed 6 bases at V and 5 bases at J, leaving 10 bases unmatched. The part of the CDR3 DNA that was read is TGTGCCAGCAGCCGTTTGGGGACAGGGACTACTGAA. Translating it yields CASSRLGTGTTE. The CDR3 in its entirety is CASSRLGTGTTEAFF.